Described below is a single T cell receptor beta chain sequence and its context. What it recognizes is unknown. The data stem from a study of cytomegalovirus exposure and HLA in healthy donors. In the PCR, 60 Vbeta and 13 Jbeta primers were used. The repertoire was sequenced with immunoSEQ multiplex PCR; TCRdb's copy has only in-frame clones and lacks some. Across around 140,000 clones, the top ten clones capture 0.9% to 1% of the sample. Germline CDR1 SGHRS, CDR2 YFSETQ. Trimming pared 4 bases from V and 3 bases from J, leaving 13 bases between. This CDR3 contains 14 residues. Findings and caveats of the study: TRBV6-2, TRBV6-3 and some other V segments were excluded as indistinguishable.

The rearrangement joins TRBV5-1 to TRBJ2-5; the D gene is possibly TRBD2 (6 bases). The source is a male donor in good health and CMV-seronegative. Sequences were obtained from PBMCs. CDR3 DNA sequence: TGCGCCAGCAGCCCCTCCGCGGGGAAAGAGACCCAGTACTTC. Its translation is CASSPSAGKETQYF.